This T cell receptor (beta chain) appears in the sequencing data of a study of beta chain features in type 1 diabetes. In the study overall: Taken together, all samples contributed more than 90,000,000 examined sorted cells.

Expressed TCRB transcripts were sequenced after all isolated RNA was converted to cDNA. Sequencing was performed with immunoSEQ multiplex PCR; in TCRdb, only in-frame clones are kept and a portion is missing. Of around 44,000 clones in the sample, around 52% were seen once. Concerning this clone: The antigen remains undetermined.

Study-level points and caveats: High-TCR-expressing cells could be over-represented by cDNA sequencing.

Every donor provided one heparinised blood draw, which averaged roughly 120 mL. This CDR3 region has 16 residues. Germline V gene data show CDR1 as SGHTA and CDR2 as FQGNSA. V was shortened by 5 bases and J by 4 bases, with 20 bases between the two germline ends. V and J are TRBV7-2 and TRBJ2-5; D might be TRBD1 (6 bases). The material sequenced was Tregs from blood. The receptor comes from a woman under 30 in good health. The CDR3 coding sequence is TGTGCCAGCAGCCCCCCGGGCAGGGGCTCTGGAGAGACCCAGTACTTC. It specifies CASSPPGRGSGETQYF.